This T cell receptor (beta chain) comes out of a study of blood T cell repertoires in COVID-19 (dated by TCRdb to about 2020). As for the study more broadly: Samples from collaborators originated in the United States, Italy and Spain and spanned both the acute and convalescent phases of COVID-19. Where available, HLA class I and class II types were taken from metadata supplied by the sample provider and were not determined by assay-based typing. The repertoires were released in a freely available public database meant as a resource for research on the immune response to SARS-CoV-2. Sample metadata almost always included a de-identified subject ID, COVID-19 status, age in years and sex. Samples were obtained from the ongoing ImmuneRACE study (first 160 participants) and from 1,254 subjects provided by 6 global collaborators. Deeply sampled blood TCRbeta repertoires from subjects exposed to, actively infected with, or recovered from COVID-19 were included in the dataset. The prospective study material was composed of cDNA or gDNA derived from T cells, B-cell-depleted T cells, or PBMCs.

Turning to this clone: There is no known antigen for this receptor. Base qualities are not at hand, and no much larger clone is one base apart.

TCRbeta CDR3 regions were amplified from genomic DNA using the immunoSEQ Assay, a bias-controlled multiplex PCR. Per the authors' processing: The number of nucleated cells in each sample was estimated from the amplification of reference gene primers within the assay. To quantify the absolute abundance of each unique TCRbeta CDR3 rearrangement, sequence reads were collapsed and filtered. For each sample, productive Simpson clonality was calculated as the square root of Simpson's diversity index across productive rearrangements. TCRdb holds this immuneACCESS table with in-frame rearrangements only. Some clones are missing; in checked studies, unresolved V genes explain under half, and the rest has no known cause. The D gene and trimming were derived from the DNA, and the V and J assignments and clone size from that table. The sample includes about 190,000 clones, with approximately 85% observed a single time. The top ten clonotypes cover 4.5% to 5.5% of the sample.

The paper's findings and limits, for the study overall: The amount of clinical and demographic metadata varied by source and participant and was provided uncurated.

Each collaborating institution followed its own protocols to collect whole blood in K2EDTA tubes. For TCRbeta analysis, collaborator samples were shipped as frozen whole blood, as isolated PBMCs, or as DNA extracted from either sample type. The CDR3 contains 13 residues, cysteine and phenylalanine counted. Of the read, only the CDR3 DNA is kept; its 39 bases are in frame from base 1. V is trimmed back by 5 bases and J by 11 bases, and the junction contains 9 bases that no gene match accounts for. Looking up the germline V gene yields CDR1 SNHLY and CDR2 FYNNEI. Sample: peripheral blood. This chain is built from TRBV2 and TRBJ1-1; 9 junctional bases match TRBD1. The receptor was derived from a woman in her 70s with active or convalescent COVID-19. The sequenced DNA is TGTGCCAGCAGTATTCGACAGGGGGTGTCGGCTTTCTTT. Its translation reads: CASSIRQGVSAFF. With the rest looked up from the reference TRBV2 and TRBJ1-1 genes rather than sequenced, the full variable domain is EPEVTQTPSHQVTQMGQEVILRCVPISNHLYFYWYRQILGQKVEFLVSFYNNEISEKSEIFDDQFSVERPDGSNFTLKIRSTKLEDSAMYFCASSIRQGVSAFFGQGTRLTVV.